These T cell receptor beta chains were read from a single sample in a study of blood T cell repertoires in COVID-19. TCRdb's copy holds only in-frame clones and misses some; the assay was immunoSEQ multiplex PCR. Of around 150,000 clones listed, over 60% are singletons. The sequencing sample was made of peripheral blood. All receptors derive from a woman of 80 years or more with active or convalescent COVID-19. The CDR3 runs from the conserved cysteine through the conserved F or W. A D gene is named only where the DNA matches it firmly. Size is stated for part of the rows, as once, few or many counts, or as a class when the clone is expanded.

abundance: NA; j_gene: TRBJ2-7; d_gene: NA; v_gene: TRBV2; CDR3aa: CASISRGTSYEQYF; CDR3nt: TGTGCCAGCATATCGCGCGGCACCTCCTACGAGCAGTACTTC
abundance: once; j_gene: TRBJ2-1; d_gene: TRBD2; v_gene: TRBV4-3; CDR3aa: CASSHRVGLVDEQFF; CDR3nt: TGCGCCAGCAGCCACCGAGTCGGACTAGTCGATGAGCAGTTCTTC
abundance: NA; j_gene: TRBJ1-2; d_gene: NA; v_gene: TRBV11-2; CDR3aa: CASSLVGQDYNYGYTF; CDR3nt: TGTGCCAGCAGCTTAGTGGGGCAGGATTATAACTATGGCTACACCTTC
abundance: NA; j_gene: TRBJ2-5; d_gene: TRBD2; v_gene: TRBV7-9; CDR3aa: CASTGGAVSETQYF; CDR3nt: TGTGCCAGCACCGGGGGGGCTGTCTCCGAGACCCAGTACTTC
abundance: NA; j_gene: TRBJ2-5; d_gene: TRBD2; v_gene: TRBV19; CDR3aa: CASSDAGGSGPETQYF; CDR3nt: TGTGCCAGTAGTGACGCGGGGGGTTCGGGACCGGAGACCCAGTACTTC
abundance: NA; j_gene: TRBJ1-4; d_gene: TRBD1; v_gene: TRBV19; CDR3aa: CASSVDRELKLFF; CDR3nt: TGTGCCAGTAGTGTGGACAGGGAGTTGAAACTGTTTTTT
abundance: NA; j_gene: TRBJ1-5; d_gene: NA; v_gene: TRBV5-6; CDR3aa: CASSFGAGRGAQPQHF; CDR3nt: TGTGCCAGCAGCTTCGGGGCAGGTCGGGGGGCTCAGCCCCAGCATTTT
abundance: NA; j_gene: TRBJ1-2; d_gene: TRBD1; v_gene: TRBV4-1; CDR3aa: CASSQDVAGGIYGYTF; CDR3nt: TGCGCCAGCAGCCAAGATGTTGCAGGGGGGATCTATGGCTACACCTTC
abundance: NA; j_gene: TRBJ2-7; d_gene: TRBD1; v_gene: TRBV28; CDR3aa: CASSSTSGQRTYEQYF; CDR3nt: TGTGCCAGCAGTTCCACCTCGGGACAGCGAACCTACGAGCAGTACTTC
abundance: NA; j_gene: TRBJ2-3; d_gene: TRBD2; v_gene: TRBV4-1; CDR3aa: CASSQVSGLAADTQYF; CDR3nt: TGCGCCAGCAGCCAAGTTTCTGGACTAGCTGCAGATACGCAGTATTTT